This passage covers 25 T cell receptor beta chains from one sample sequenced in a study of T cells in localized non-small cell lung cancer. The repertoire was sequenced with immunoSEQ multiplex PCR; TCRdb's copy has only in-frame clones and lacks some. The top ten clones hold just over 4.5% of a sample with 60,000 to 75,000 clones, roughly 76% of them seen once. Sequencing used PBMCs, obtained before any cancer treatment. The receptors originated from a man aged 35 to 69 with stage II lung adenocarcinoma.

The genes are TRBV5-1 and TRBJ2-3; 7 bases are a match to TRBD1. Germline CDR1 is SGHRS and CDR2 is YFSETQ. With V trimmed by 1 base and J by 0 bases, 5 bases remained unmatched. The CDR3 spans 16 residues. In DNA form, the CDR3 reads TGCGCCAGCAGCTTGCCGACAGGGTTTAGCACAGATACGCAGTATTTT. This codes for CASSLPTGFSTDTQYF.

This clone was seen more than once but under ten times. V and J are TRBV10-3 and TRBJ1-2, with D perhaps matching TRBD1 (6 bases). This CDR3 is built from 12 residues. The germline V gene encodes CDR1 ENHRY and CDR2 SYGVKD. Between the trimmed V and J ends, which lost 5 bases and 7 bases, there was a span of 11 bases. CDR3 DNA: TGTGCCATCAGTAATACAGGGACTGGCTACACCTTC. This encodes CAISNTGTGYTF.

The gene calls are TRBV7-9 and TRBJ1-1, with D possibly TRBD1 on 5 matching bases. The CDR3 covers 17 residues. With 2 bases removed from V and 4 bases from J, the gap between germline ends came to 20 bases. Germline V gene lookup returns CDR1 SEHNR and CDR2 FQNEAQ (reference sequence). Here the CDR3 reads CASSLKSNKVTATEAFF. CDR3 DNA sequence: TGTGCCAGCAGCTTAAAGTCGAATAAGGTGACAGCCACTGAAGCTTTCTTT. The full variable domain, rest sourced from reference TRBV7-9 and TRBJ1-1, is DTGVSQNPRHKITKRGQNVTFRCDPISEHNRLYWYRQTLGQGPEFLTYFQNEAQLEKSRLLSDRFSAERPKGSFSTLEIQRTEQGDSAMYLCASSLKSNKVTATEAFFGQGTRLTVV.

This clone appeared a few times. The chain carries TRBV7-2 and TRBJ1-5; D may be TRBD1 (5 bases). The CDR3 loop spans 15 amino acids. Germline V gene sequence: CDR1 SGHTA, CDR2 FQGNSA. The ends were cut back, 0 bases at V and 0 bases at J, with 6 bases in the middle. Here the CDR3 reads CASSLAGGSNQPQHF. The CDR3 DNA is TGTGCCAGCAGCTTAGCTGGGGGTAGCAATCAGCCCCAGCATTTT. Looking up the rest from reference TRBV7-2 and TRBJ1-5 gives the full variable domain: GAGVSQSPSNKVTEKGKDVELRCDPISGHTALYWYRQSLGQGLEFLIYFQGNSAPDKSGLPSDRFSAERTGGSVSTLTIQRTQQEDSAVYLCASSLAGGSNQPQHFGDGTRLSIL.

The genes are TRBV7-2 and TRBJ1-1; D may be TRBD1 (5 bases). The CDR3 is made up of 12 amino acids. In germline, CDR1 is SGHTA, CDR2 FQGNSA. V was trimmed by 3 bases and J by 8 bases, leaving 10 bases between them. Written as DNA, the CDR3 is TGTGCCAGCAGCTTTGGGCAGGGAGAAGCTTTCTTT. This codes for CASSFGQGEAFF.

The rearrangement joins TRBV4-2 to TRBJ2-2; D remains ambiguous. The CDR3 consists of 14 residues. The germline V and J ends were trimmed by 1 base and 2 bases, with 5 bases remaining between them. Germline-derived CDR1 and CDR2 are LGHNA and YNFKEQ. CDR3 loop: CASSQVDNTGELFF. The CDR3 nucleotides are TGTGCCAGCAGCCAAGTGGATAACACCGGGGAGCTGTTTTTT.

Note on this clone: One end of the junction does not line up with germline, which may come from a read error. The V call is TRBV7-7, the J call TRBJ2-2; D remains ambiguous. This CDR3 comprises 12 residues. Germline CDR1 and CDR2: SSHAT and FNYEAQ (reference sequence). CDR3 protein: CASSLEAGELFF. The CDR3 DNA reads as TGTGCTAGCAGCTTAGAGGCCGGGGAGCTGTTTTTT. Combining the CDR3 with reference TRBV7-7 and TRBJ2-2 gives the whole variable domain GAGVSQSPRYKVTKRGQDVTLRCDPISSHATLYWYQQALGQGPEFLTYFNYEAQPDKSGLPSDRFSAERPEGSISTLTIQRTEQRDSAMYRCASSLEAGELFFGEGSRLTVL.

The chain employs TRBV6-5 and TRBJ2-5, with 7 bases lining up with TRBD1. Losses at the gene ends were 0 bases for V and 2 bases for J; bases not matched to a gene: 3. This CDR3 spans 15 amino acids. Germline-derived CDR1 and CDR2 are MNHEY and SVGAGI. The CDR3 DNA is TGTGCCAGCAGTTACTCTGGACAGGTACAAGAGACCCAGTACTTC. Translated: CASSYSGQVQETQYF.

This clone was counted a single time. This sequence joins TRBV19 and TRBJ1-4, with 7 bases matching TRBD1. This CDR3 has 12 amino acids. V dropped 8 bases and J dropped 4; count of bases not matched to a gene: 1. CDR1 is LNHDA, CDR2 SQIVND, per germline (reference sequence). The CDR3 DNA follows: TGTGCCAGTCACAGGGGTAATGAAAAACTGTTTTTT. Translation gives CASHRGNEKLFF.

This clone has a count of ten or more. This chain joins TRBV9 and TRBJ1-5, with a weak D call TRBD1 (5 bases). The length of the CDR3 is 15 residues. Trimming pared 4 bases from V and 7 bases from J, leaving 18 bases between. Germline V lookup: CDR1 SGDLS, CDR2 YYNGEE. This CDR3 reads CASSSQGDRGQPQHF. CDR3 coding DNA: TGTGCCAGCAGCTCCCAAGGGGACCGGGGCCAGCCCCAGCATTTT.

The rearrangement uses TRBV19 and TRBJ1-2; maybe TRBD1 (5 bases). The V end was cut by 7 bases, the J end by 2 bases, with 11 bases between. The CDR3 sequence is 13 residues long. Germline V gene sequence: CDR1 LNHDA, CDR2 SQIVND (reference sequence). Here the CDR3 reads CASTQGANYGYTF. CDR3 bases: TGTGCCAGTACCCAAGGGGCCAACTATGGCTACACCTTC.

The chain's CDR3 is CASTAGRAVEQYF. Written as DNA, the CDR3 is TGTGCCAGCACCGCTGGACGAGCAGTCGAGCAGTACTTC. This chain links TRBV28 with TRBJ2-7; no definite D call. The CDR3 extends over 13 amino acids. The germline gives CDR1 MDHEN, CDR2 SYDVKM. Trimming removed 7 bases from V and 6 bases from J, with 16 bases in between.

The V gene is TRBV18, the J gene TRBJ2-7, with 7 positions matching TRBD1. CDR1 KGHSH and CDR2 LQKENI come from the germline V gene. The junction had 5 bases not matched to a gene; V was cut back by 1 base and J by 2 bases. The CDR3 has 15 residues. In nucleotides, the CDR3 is TGTGCCAGCTCACCACGTTTGACAGGGACCTACGAGCAGTACTTC. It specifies CASSPRLTGTYEQYF.

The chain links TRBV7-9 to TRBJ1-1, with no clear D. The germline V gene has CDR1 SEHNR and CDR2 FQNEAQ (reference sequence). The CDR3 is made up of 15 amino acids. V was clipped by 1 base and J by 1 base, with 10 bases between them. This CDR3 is CASSLEGSRNTEAFF. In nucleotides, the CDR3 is TGTGCCAGCAGCTTAGAGGGATCGAGGAACACTGAAGCTTTCTTT. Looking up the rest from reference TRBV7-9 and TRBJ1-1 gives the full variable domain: DTGVSQNPRHKITKRGQNVTFRCDPISEHNRLYWYRQTLGQGPEFLTYFQNEAQLEKSRLLSDRFSAERPKGSFSTLEIQRTEQGDSAMYLCASSLEGSRNTEAFFGQGTRLTVV.

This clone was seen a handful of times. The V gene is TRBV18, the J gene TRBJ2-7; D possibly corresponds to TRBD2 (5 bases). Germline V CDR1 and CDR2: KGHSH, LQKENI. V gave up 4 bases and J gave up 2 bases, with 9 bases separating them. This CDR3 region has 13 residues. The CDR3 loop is CASSRPGTYEQYF. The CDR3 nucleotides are TGTGCCAGCTCACGTCCCGGGACCTACGAGCAGTACTTC.

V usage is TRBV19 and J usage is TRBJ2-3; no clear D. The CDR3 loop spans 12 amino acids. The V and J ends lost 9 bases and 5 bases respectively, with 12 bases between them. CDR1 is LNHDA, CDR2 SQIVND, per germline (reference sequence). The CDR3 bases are TGTGCCAGCGGGCCCTCGGGAGATACGCAGTATTTT. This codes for CASGPSGDTQYF. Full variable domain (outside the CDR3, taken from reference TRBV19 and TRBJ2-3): DGGITQSPKYLFRKEGQNVTLSCEQNLNHDAMYWYRQDPGQGLRLIYYSQIVNDFQKGDIAEGYSVSREKKESFPLTVTSAQKNPTAFYLCASGPSGDTQYFGPGTRLTVL.

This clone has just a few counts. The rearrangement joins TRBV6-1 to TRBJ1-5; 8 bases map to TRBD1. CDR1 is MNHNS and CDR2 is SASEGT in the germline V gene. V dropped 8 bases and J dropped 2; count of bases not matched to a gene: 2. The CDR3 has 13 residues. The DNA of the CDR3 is TGTGCCAGCGCGACAGGGGGCAATCAGCCCCAGCATTTT. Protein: CASATGGNQPQHF.

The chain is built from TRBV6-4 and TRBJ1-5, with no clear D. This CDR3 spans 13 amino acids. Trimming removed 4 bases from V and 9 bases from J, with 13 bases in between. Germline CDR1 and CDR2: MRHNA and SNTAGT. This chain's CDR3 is CASSGAPEGPQHF. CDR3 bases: TGTGCCAGCAGTGGAGCCCCGGAAGGGCCCCAGCATTTT.

The CDR3: CASSSDRVDGYTF. DNA of the CDR3: TGTGCCAGCAGTTCAGACAGGGTGGATGGCTACACCTTC. This chain links TRBV27 with TRBJ1-2, with 7 nucleotides matching TRBD1. This CDR3 is built from 13 residues. With 4 bases clipped from V and 6 bases from J, the junction kept 5 bases outside the gene matches. CDR1 is MNHEY, CDR2 SMNVEV, per germline (reference sequence).

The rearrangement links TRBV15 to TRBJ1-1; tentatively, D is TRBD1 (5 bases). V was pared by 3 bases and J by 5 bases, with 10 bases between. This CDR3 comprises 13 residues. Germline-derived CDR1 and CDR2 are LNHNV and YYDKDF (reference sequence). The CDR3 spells CATSSRRGTEAFF. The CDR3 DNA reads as TGTGCCACCAGCAGTAGACGGGGGACTGAAGCTTTCTTT.

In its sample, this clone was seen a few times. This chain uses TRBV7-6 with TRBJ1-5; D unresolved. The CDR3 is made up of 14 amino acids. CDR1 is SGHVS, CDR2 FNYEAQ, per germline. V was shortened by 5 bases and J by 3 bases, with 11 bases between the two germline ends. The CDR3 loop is CASSLFGYNQPQHF. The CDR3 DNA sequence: TGTGCCAGCAGCCTTTTCGGGTACAATCAGCCCCAGCATTTT.

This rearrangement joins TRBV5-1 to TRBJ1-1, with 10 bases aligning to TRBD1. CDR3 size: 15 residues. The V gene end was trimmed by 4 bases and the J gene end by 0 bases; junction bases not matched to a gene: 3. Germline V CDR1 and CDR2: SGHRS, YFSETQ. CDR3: CASSKGTGVNTEAFF. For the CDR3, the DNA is TGCGCCAGCAGCAAAGGGACAGGGGTGAACACTGAAGCTTTCTTT.

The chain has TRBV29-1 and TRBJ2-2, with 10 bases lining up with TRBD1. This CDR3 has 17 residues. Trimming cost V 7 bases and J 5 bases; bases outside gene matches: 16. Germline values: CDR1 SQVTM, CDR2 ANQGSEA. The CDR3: CSASLSSGTGDTGELFF. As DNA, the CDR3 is TGCAGCGCCTCATTGAGTAGCGGGACAGGGGATACCGGGGAGCTGTTTTTT.

CDR3: CASSVEGQRGEKLFF. CDR3 in DNA: TGTGCCAGCAGCGTAGAGGGACAGCGAGGTGAAAAACTGTTTTTT. The V call is TRBV9, the J call TRBJ1-4, with TRBD1 matching over 7 bases. The germline V gene has CDR1 SGDLS and CDR2 YYNGEE. Trimming took 0 bases from V and 7 from J; bases not matched to a gene: 6. CDR3 length: 15 amino acids.

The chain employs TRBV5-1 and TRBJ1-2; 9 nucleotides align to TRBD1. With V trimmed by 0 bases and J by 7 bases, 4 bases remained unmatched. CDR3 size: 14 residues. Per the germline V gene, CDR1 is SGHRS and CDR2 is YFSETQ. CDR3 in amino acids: CASSLDGTGFGYTF. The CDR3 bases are TGCGCCAGCAGCTTGGATGGGACAGGGTTTGGCTACACCTTC. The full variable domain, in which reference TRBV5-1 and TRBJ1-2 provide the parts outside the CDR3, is KAGVTQTPRYLIKTRGQQVTLSCSPISGHRSVSWYQQTPGQGLQFLFEYFSETQRNKGNFPGRFSGRQFSNSRSEMNVSTLELGDSALYLCASSLDGTGFGYTFGSGTRLTVV.